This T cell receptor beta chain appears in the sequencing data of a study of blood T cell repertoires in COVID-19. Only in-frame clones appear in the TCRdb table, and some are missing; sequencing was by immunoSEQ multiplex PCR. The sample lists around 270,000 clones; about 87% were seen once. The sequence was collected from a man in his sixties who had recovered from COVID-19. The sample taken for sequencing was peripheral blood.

As DNA, the CDR3 is TGTGCCAGCAGCAAGGAGGGACAGCTCTACGAGCAGTACTTC. This sequence encodes CASSKEGQLYEQYF. This chain links TRBV5-5 with TRBJ2-7; a weak D match, TRBD1 (7 bases). V was clipped by 4 bases and J by 3 bases, with 14 bases between them. This CDR3 is built from 14 residues. The germline V gene has CDR1 SGHKS and CDR2 YYEKEE (reference sequence).